This T cell receptor (beta chain) was recorded in a study of cytomegalovirus exposure and HLA in healthy donors (dated by TCRdb to about 2017). Notes on the research overall: According to an earlier analysis of 587 of the donors, about 179 million T cells yielded over 90 million unique TCR beta sequences and around 280 Gb of sequence data. An early release that covered 640 HLA-typed donors contained about 300 gigabases of sequencing data and approximately 85 million unique TCR sequences. The genetic ancestry cluster associated with self-reported Caucasian donors included around 76% of the roughly 400 genotyped donors. The study aimed to test whether cataloging public T cell receptors could reveal signatures of past pathogen exposure. The T cell repertoires of several hundred subjects were profiled by immunosequencing and related to cytomegalovirus serostatus. In addition to the first cohort of 666 subjects, a separate validation cohort of approximately 130 different subjects was used. The study combined high-throughput TCR immunosequencing, statistical association of individual TCRs with disease status, and machine learning to predict cytomegalovirus infection status. In a later analysis, previously published TCR beta repertoires from fewer than 750 donors were re-analyzed and high-resolution HLA genotyping was added so that TCR occurrence patterns could be studied. The later analysis used no new phenotypic data to find candidate immune exposures, relying instead on TCR beta sequences and their occurrence across donors. An earlier analysis of more than 450 of the donors used high-throughput TCR beta sequencing to judge whether each TCR beta V gene segment behaved as functional or pseudogenic. Donor age, sex, ethnicity and CMV serostatus were compiled alongside the repertoire data. Genome-wide SNP genotypes for about 65% of the 666 donors were used in a later genetic analysis, which treated that subset as a discovery cohort. Every repertoire in the discovery cohort had been generated on one and the same sequencing platform. Class I and class II HLA loci were covered by the typing at four-digit resolution. Typing coverage differed by locus: A, B, C, DRB1 and DQB1 were typed in roughly 620-630 donors, DQA1 in approximately 520, DPA1 in 600 to 610, and DPB1 in approximately 450. Five DR-DQ haplotypes were handled as single units for association and clustering, since linkage in the cohort was strong. Across roughly 420 genotyped donors of the cohort, an average of approximately 200,000 unique TCR beta nucleotide sequences per donor were sequenced, and 15% to 20% of those sequences were non-productive. Study-wide conclusions, independent of this receptor: It was suggested by the authors that the approach could potentially be generalized to other disease states and immunological phenotypes. According to a later analysis, TCR association rates differed among HLA loci, with DRB1 alleles showing the most associated TCRs and HLA-C alleles showing the fewest. A few of the identified cytomegalovirus-associated TCR beta chains were confirmed in vitro to be specific for cytomegalovirus antigens. In an earlier analysis of 587 of the donors, most TCR beta V segments appeared in productive rearrangements about 87% or about 30% of the time, broadly matching IMGT annotations. Across donors, most TCR sequences were observed very rarely, whereas some public TCRs were present in many individuals. Correlated functional status among segregating V segments might reflect linkage disequilibrium, but an unknown experimental factor could not be ruled out. A later analysis associated about 16,000 TCR beta sequences with specific HLA alleles at a false discovery rate of 0.05. In a later analysis, HLA-associated TCR beta chains showed more clonal expansion and lower generation probabilities than non-associated chains that were equally common. In a later genetic analysis, a missense DCLRE1C variant was associated with V-gene and J-gene trimming of TCR beta chains, and the association was replicated in an independent cohort. According to a later analysis, most CMV-associated TCR beta chains appeared to be HLA-restricted, and the HLA associations seemed to be driven largely by CMV exposure. According to a later genetic analysis, donors in an Asian-associated ancestry cluster had fewer N-insertions in productive TCRs than the approximately 670-donor mean. Because counts were too low, about 18 rarely observed V segments, including chromosome 9 orphons, were excluded from the earlier analysis of some 540 of the donors. According to a later analysis, parvovirus B19, influenza, CMV and Epstein-Barr virus appeared linked to several top co-occurrence clusters. Assigning TCR associations to individual alleles was difficult when HLA alleles, especially DR and DQ, strongly co-occurred. In this cohort, only TCR beta chains were sequenced, and detectable features were limited by the absence of alpha or paired-chain data. Roughly uniform sequencing depth across donors was assumed in presence/absence analyses, although this assumption may not hold. A total of 164 TCR beta chains were listed by the study as associated with cytomegalovirus. For the cohort, immune exposure information was limited to CMV serostatus. HLA typing was unavailable for some donors at each locus, so association tests used only the typed subset. A further reported finding was that TCR beta sequences accurately predicted the HLA-A and HLA-B alleles for most subjects in the first cohort. The classifier was reported to diagnose cytomegalovirus status with high specificity and sensitivity in both the original cohort and the validation cohort. A cluster of highly shared sequence variants was judged likely to be a technical artifact of the sequencing pipeline.

The cohort comprised some 680 healthy bone marrow donors. All cohort members were sampled while nominally healthy, although unrecorded immune exposures were likely present. The donor was CMV seronegative and was included in the group of a few hundred seronegative cohort members. A peripheral blood sample was provided by each donor, and peripheral blood mononuclear cells were used for TCR beta sequencing. The Qiagen DNeasy Blood Extraction Kit was used to extract genomic DNA from the blood cell samples. With regard to this clone: This clone's antigen is unknown. Within one base of it there is no much larger clone, and no base qualities were kept.

Library prep was done by the immunoSEQ multiplex PCR assay. For the multiplex PCR, a mixture combining 60 forward primers for TCR Vbeta segments and 13 reverse primers for TCR Jbeta segments was used. The CDR3 region of rearranged TCR beta genes was amplified from genomic DNA with a multiplex PCR assay. Amplified TCR beta libraries were sequenced as 87-base-pair reads on the Illumina HiSeq System. As for the authors' bioinformatics: In a later analysis, tens of millions of unique TCR beta chains were counted across the approximately 640 repertoires, and roughly 10 million of these chains were shared by at least two donors. To remove PCR and sequencing errors, raw reads were error-corrected and collapsed into unique sequences using a nearest-neighbor algorithm that merged closely related sequences. To assign V, D and J gene segments, CDR3 sequences were aligned to IMGT reference sequences. Each retained sequence needed at least a six-nucleotide match to both a V gene segment and a J gene segment. Rearrangements were called productive when the CDR3 lacked stop codons and stayed in frame with V and J; all others were non-productive. CDR3 was defined by IMGT convention, running from the second conserved V-encoded cysteine to the conserved J-encoded phenylalanine. Sequences without an unambiguous match to a single V gene segment were excluded from the earlier analysis of almost 600 of the donors. In an earlier analysis of 587 of the donors, a V segment was called functional when productive rearrangements were above 56.7%, and segregating when the standard deviation between donors exceeded 5%. A statistical classification framework was built for diagnosing cytomegalovirus status from the catalog of TCR beta chain sequences. A later analysis assigned V and J genes by comparing TCR nucleotide sequences with IMGT/GENE-DB human TR gene sequences. The TCRdist pipeline was used in a later analysis to assign CDR3 sequences and most-parsimonious VDJ recombination scenarios. In a later analysis, each TCR beta chain was defined by its CDR3 amino acid sequence together with its V-gene family, and reads without a unique V-gene family were excluded. To address suspected cross-contamination and a sequencing artifact, a later analysis removed around 590 highly shared, low-generation-probability nucleotide sequences. For each public chain, a later analysis derived a clonal expansion index from normalized ranks of inferred template counts within each repertoire. A later analysis computed generation probabilities with a VDJ recombination model fitted to out-of-frame rearrangements, and checked the results against IGoR. A later analysis scored TCR-TCR, TCR-HLA and TCR-CMV co-occurrence with hypergeometric tests, applying a repertoire-size bias correction to TCR pairs. A later analysis estimated false discovery rates by permuting HLA or CMV assignments 20 times. A later analysis grouped co-occurring TCRs with DBSCAN, adding TCRdist sequence similarity when clustering within HLA-allele-positive subsets. For co-occurrence clustering, repertoires with fewer than 30,000 or more than 120,000 public chains were excluded, along with four or five repertoires with anomalous nucleotide sharing. The table was pulled from immuneACCESS by TCRdb, which kept in-frame rearrangements only. Such tables lose some clones; where checked, under half of the loss comes from unresolved V genes, and the rest has no known cause. V, J and clone size are taken as reported in that table, and D and trimming were inferred from the DNA itself. The sample table shows about 150,000 clones, and roughly 80% are seen once. The ten largest account for under 1.5% of the sample.

Input material: PBMCs. The origin of this receptor is a male donor in good health and CMV-seronegative.

The sequenced DNA: TGTGCCAGCAGCTTAGGGACAGGGGGATGGAATGAGCAGTTCTTC. Translated, this is CASSLGTGGWNEQFF. The chain employs TRBV11-3 and TRBJ2-1; the junction holds 10 bases that match TRBD1. V and J are trimmed by 1 base and 7 bases, and the gene matches miss 4 bases of the junction. The germline V gene specifies SGHNT as CDR1 and YENEEA as CDR2. The CDR3 has 15 amino acids, counting the end cysteine and phenylalanine. Here the CDR3 DNA is all that survives: 45 bases in frame from base 1.